This T cell receptor (beta chain) was profiled in a study of blood T cell repertoires in COVID-19. Across the study: T cells, B-cell-depleted T cells, or PBMCs supplied cDNA or gDNA.

Authors' analysis steps: From reference gene primer amplification, estimates of nucleated cell counts were derived. Only in-frame clones appear in the TCRdb table, and some are missing; sequencing was by immunoSEQ multiplex PCR. That table is the source of V, J and clone size, and D and trimming were worked out from the DNA. Found here are approximately 90,000 clones, about nine tenths of them singletons; the top ten hold more than 8%. From germline, CDR1 is SGHRS and CDR2 YFSETQ. The CDR3 contains 19 residues. The V gene lost 1 base and the J gene lost 2 bases, with 19 bases spanning the gap. The sequencing sample was made of peripheral blood. This chain joins TRBV5-1 and TRBJ2-6; a possible D gene is TRBD1 (7 bases). The clonotype was recovered from a man aged 50 to 60 with acute or convalescent COVID-19. The CDR3 is CASSLFGGGQNTGANVLTF. The CDR3 DNA follows: TGCGCCAGCAGCTTGTTCGGAGGGGGACAGAACACTGGGGCCAACGTCCTGACTTTC.